This entry lists 14 T cell receptor beta chains sequenced from one sample in a study of neurological immune-mediated disorders. One entry per CDR3 protein results from TCRdb running MiXCR on the 5' RACE reads. Among about 55,000 distinct CDR3 sequences listed, approximately 3.6% were seen once. Sequencing used CD4+ T cells from blood. These receptor sequences come from a woman aged 40 to 55 with multiple sclerosis.

This clonotype has at least ten counts. The chain joins TRBV14 to TRBJ2-1; D is perhaps TRBD2 (5 bases). The V gene lost 3 bases and the J gene lost 9 bases, with 12 bases spanning the gap. This CDR3 is 13 amino acids long. Per germline, CDR1 SGHDN and CDR2 FVKESK. The CDR3 nucleotides read TGTGCCAGCAGCCAGTTGGCGGGTCCTGAGCAGTTCTTC. Translated: CASSQLAGPEQFF.

This clonotype has at least ten counts. CDR3 amino acids: CSARAPTALEELFF. The CDR3, as DNA: TGCAGTGCTAGAGCCCCGACAGCCTTAGAGGAGCTGTTTTTT. The rearrangement links TRBV20-1 to TRBJ2-2; D possibly corresponds to TRBD1 (5 bases). The CDR3 contains 14 residues. V was cut by 1 base and J by 10 bases, with 16 bases left in between. Germline V gives CDR1 DFQATT, CDR2 SNEGSKA (reference sequence).

This clonotype has at least ten counts. The J gene is TRBJ1-2, the V gene TRBV5-1; D unclear. The CDR3 consists of 15 residues. The V gene's germline CDR1 is SGHRS and CDR2 YFSETQ. V was cut by 0 bases and J by 5 bases, with 14 bases left in between. The CDR3 loop reads CASSLGDIVEYGYTF. For the CDR3, the DNA is TGCGCCAGCAGCTTGGGAGATATAGTCGAGTATGGCTACACCTTC.

This clonotype came up many times. The rearrangement uses TRBV6-1 and TRBJ2-1, with unresolved D. V shed 2 bases and J shed 9 bases, with 8 bases lying between them. Germline values: CDR1 MNHNS, CDR2 SASEGT. The CDR3 covers 12 residues. CDR3 sequence: CASSEIRIEQFF. The CDR3 DNA follows: TGTGCCAGCAGTGAAATAAGGATTGAGCAGTTCTTC.

This chain links TRBV29-1 with TRBJ2-7; D possibly uses TRBD1 or TRBD2 (5 bases each). This CDR3 spans 13 amino acids. From germline, CDR1 is SQVTM and CDR2 ANQGSEA. The V gene lost 7 bases and the J gene lost 4 bases, with 17 bases spanning the gap. The DNA for the CDR3 is TGCAGCGCCTCGGGACGGGTTTTATACGAGCAGTACTTC. This sequence encodes CSASGRVLYEQYF.

This clonotype was observed many times. This CDR3 reads CATSDPGRGTGEQFF. DNA for the CDR3: TGTGCCACCAGTGACCCGGGACGGGGAACGGGTGAGCAGTTCTTC. The gene calls are TRBV24-1 and TRBJ2-1; D possibly matches TRBD1 or TRBD2 (5 bases each). CDR1 and CDR2 (germline): KGHDR, SFDVKD. CDR3 length equals 15 residues. The V end was cut by 4 bases, the J end by 9 bases, with 18 bases between.

Many counts were recorded for this clonotype. V usage is TRBV5-1 and J usage is TRBJ1-6, with D tentatively TRBD1 (6 bases). The CDR3 runs 15 residues. Between the trimmed V and J ends, which lost 4 bases and 8 bases, there was a span of 16 bases. CDR1 SGHRS and CDR2 YFSETQ come from the germline V gene. CDR3 nucleotide sequence: TGCGCCAGCAGCCTACAGGGAGTTCCGGATTCACCCCTCCACTTT. This codes for CASSLQGVPDSPLHF.

This clonotype was detected many times. This rearrangement joins TRBV4-2 to TRBJ1-6, with 8 bases lining up with TRBD1. V dropped 9 bases and J dropped 8; count of bases not matched to a gene: 9. CDR3 length equals 14 residues. Germline CDR1 is LGHNA and CDR2 is YNFKEQ. The CDR3, as DNA: TGTGCCAGTTCTCTGGGGACAGGTTATTCACCCCTCCACTTT. Translated: CASSLGTGYSPLHF.

The sample holds many counts of this clonotype. This chain joins TRBV7-8 and TRBJ2-7; 9 bases match TRBD2. The germline V gene encodes CDR1 SGHVS and CDR2 FQNEAQ. The V gene end was trimmed by 1 base and the J gene end by 4 bases; junction bases not matched to a gene: 5. The CDR3 length is 15 residues. CDR3 in amino acids: CASSLGPSGVYEQYF. DNA of the CDR3: TGTGCCAGCAGCTTAGGACCTAGCGGGGTTTACGAGCAGTACTTC.

This clonotype has a count of ten or more. The V call is TRBV24-1, the J call TRBJ2-3; D remains ambiguous. This CDR3 contains 15 residues. Germline V gene data show CDR1 as KGHDR and CDR2 as SFDVKD. Trimming pared 5 bases from V and 7 bases from J, leaving 18 bases between. The CDR3 sequence is CATSANPRVTNTQYF. For the CDR3, the DNA is TGTGCCACCAGTGCGAACCCTAGGGTGACGAATACGCAGTATTTT.

This clonotype was seen many times. This chain joins TRBV25-1 and TRBJ1-5, with D possibly matching TRBD1 (6 bases). The germline V gene encodes CDR1 MGHDK and CDR2 SYGVNS. The V end lost 6 bases, the J end lost 5 bases, and 14 bases lay between the germline ends. The CDR3 covers 14 residues. In DNA, the CDR3 is TGTGCCAGCAGAAACAGGGCCAACCATCAGCCCCAGCATTTT. It translates to CASRNRANHQPQHF. The complete variable domain, with remaining parts taken from reference TRBV25-1 and TRBJ1-5, reads EADIYQTPRYLVIGTGKKITLECSQTMGHDKMYWYQQDPGMELHLIHYSYGVNSTEKGDLSSESTVSRIRTEHFPLTLESARPSHTSQYLCASRNRANHQPQHFGDGTRLSIL.

This clonotype was observed at least ten times. The chain carries TRBV5-1 and TRBJ1-2; possibly TRBD1 for D (6 bases). V was cut by 0 bases and J by 6 bases, with 12 bases left in between. The CDR3 length is 14 residues. CDR1 and CDR2 (germline): SGHRS, YFSETQ. As DNA, the CDR3 is TGCGCCAGCAGCTTGGGGGCAGGGGAAGATGGCTACACCTTC. Residues: CASSLGAGEDGYTF.

This clonotype was detected ten times or more. This rearrangement joins TRBV5-1 to TRBJ2-1, with 12 nucleotides matching TRBD2. Germline CDR1 and CDR2: SGHRS and YFSETQ. With 1 base clipped from V and 3 bases from J, the junction kept 2 bases outside the gene matches. CDR3 length equals 16 residues. Here the CDR3 DNA reads TGCGCCAGCAGCTTGCTAGCGGGGGGGTACTACAATGAGCAGTTCTTC. It yields the protein CASSLLAGGYYNEQFF.

This clonotype was found many times. The chain links TRBV12-3 or TRBV12-4 to TRBJ1-1; D gene uncertain. This CDR3 is 11 amino acids long. With 8 bases removed from V and 3 bases from J, the gap between germline ends came to 7 bases. CDR3 protein: CASVYDTEAFF. The CDR3 nucleotides read TGTGCCAGCGTGTATGACACTGAAGCTTTCTTT.